The source of this T cell receptor (beta chain) is a study of OX40 agonist ivuxolimab in advanced cancers. Study-wide points: Expanded clones were, on average, more numerous in CD8+ T cells than in CD4+.

Clones were sequenced by immunoSEQ multiplex PCR, and TCRdb holds only the in-frame ones, with some missing. The sample holds 60,000 to 65,000 clones, about 89% seen once. A remark on this clone: Its antigen remains unknown.

V shed 1 base and J 5 bases; nucleotides not matched to a gene: 6. The CDR3 is made up of 15 amino acids. Per the germline V gene, CDR1 is SGHTS and CDR2 is YDEGEE. Patients were excluded for autoimmune disease history or systemic immunosuppression. The chain recombines TRBV5-8 with TRBJ2-5, with 9 bases aligning to TRBD1. The sequence derives from an adult with an advanced solid tumor such as melanoma, head and neck, liver or kidney cancer. Here the sequenced sample was CD4+ or CD8+ T cells sorted from blood, taken in a trial of the OX40 agonist ivuxolimab. CDR3 bases: TGTGCCAGCAGCTTGCAACAGGGGGCTTGGGAGACCCAGTACTTC. Translating gives CASSLQQGAWETQYF.